This T cell receptor beta chain was found in a study of cytotoxic CD8 clonotypes in ibrutinib-treated CLL. At the level of the study: Partial responders about 25, complete 2; about twelve progressed and some 15 stayed in remission by median around 71 months.

Sequencing was performed with immunoSEQ multiplex PCR; in TCRdb, only in-frame clones are kept and a portion is missing. The repertoire includes approximately 200,000 clones, 55% to 85% of them detected once, and 13% sits in the top ten. CDR1 and CDR2 from the germline V gene are SGHVS and FNYEAQ. This CDR3 is built from 15 residues. The ends lost 5 bases at V and 3 bases at J; junction bases unmatched: 8. This clonotype was obtained from a human donor with chronic lymphocytic leukemia. The gene calls are TRBV7-6 and TRBJ2-7, with TRBD1 identical over 9 bases. The sequencing used PBMCs, collected after 24 months of ibrutinib treatment. CDR3 amino acids: CASSQPPGQGYEQYF. DNA for the CDR3: TGTGCCAGCAGCCAACCCCCGGGACAGGGCTACGAGCAGTACTTC.